The 18 T cell receptor beta chains in this list originate from one sample, sequenced in a study of response to subunit inactivated influenza vaccine. TCRdb passed the RT-PCR reads through MiXCR, listing each CDR3 protein once. This table holds roughly 500,000 distinct CDR3 sequences, around 25% found once. These same records also appear under a second study, on T cells expressing NK-cell markers. That source reports: What made the TCR beta cDNA was 5'RACE template switching with UMIs.

Sequencing was performed on CD4+ T cells sorted from PBMCs, taken 11 to 12 days after vaccination. Every receptor here comes from a man aged 50-59 years who received an inactivated influenza vaccine.

This clonotype was observed a few times. This chain links TRBV9 with TRBJ2-3, with TRBD2 matching 11 bases. From germline, CDR1 is SGDLS and CDR2 YYNGEE. The CDR3 loop spans 15 amino acids. With V trimmed by 2 bases and J by 8 bases, 7 bases remained unmatched. The CDR3 loop reads CASSVSGGAFGTQYF. CDR3 bases: TGTGCCAGCAGCGTTAGCGGGGGGGCGTTTGGTACGCAGTATTTT.

The sample holds a few counts of this clonotype. The chain recombines TRBV10-3 with TRBJ1-5, with a tentative D call TRBD1 (5 bases). This CDR3 region has 15 residues. Germline V lookup: CDR1 ENHRY, CDR2 SYGVKD. V was trimmed by 3 bases and J by 10 bases, leaving 19 bases between them. Here the CDR3 reads CAISEVRTSDRPQHF. DNA for the CDR3: TGTGCCATCAGTGAAGTTAGGACATCGGATCGACCCCAGCATTTT.

This clonotype was observed a few times. The genes are TRBV20-1 and TRBJ2-1; D uncertain. Trimming shortened V by 5 bases and J by 1 base, and 18 bases separated the two germline ends. The CDR3 is 16 residues long. CDR1 is DFQATT and CDR2 is SNEGSKA in the germline V gene (reference sequence). As DNA, the CDR3 is TGCAGTGCTGAACCTGTTGGCGTGAGGTCCTACAATGAGCAGTTCTTC. It is translated as CSAEPVGVRSYNEQFF.

The chain recombines TRBV6-5 with TRBJ1-1; the D gene is possibly TRBD1 (5 bases). The CDR3 sequence is 15 residues long. V shed 0 bases and J shed 1 base, with 9 bases lying between them. The V gene's germline CDR1 is MNHEY and CDR2 SVGAGI. The CDR3 here is CASSYSNQGNTEAFF. CDR3 nucleotide sequence: TGTGCCAGCAGTTACTCGAACCAGGGGAACACTGAAGCTTTCTTT.

This clonotype has a handful of counts. V is TRBV6-2 or TRBV6-3 and J is TRBJ1-2; 12 nucleotides align to TRBD1. Trimming at V came to 5 bases and at J to 6 bases, leaving 7 bases not matched to a gene. The CDR3 has 15 residues. From germline, CDR1 is MNHEY and CDR2 SVGEGT. The CDR3, as DNA: TGTGCCAGCAGTACCGGGACAGGGGGCGCAAATGGCTACACCTTC. Protein sequence: CASSTGTGGANGYTF.

This clonotype was observed a handful of times. The gene calls are TRBV2 and TRBJ2-5, with 7 bases fitting TRBD2. This CDR3 comprises 14 residues. Germline V lookup: CDR1 SNHLY, CDR2 FYNNEI. V shed 2 bases and J 5 bases; nucleotides not matched to a gene: 5. In DNA form, the CDR3 reads TGTGCCAGCAGTGAATTGTTGGGAGGGGAGACCCAGTACTTC. Its protein product is CASSELLGGETQYF.

This clonotype appeared many times. The chain recombines TRBV5-1 with TRBJ1-1; 7 positions agree with TRBD1. After removal of 4 bases from V and 5 bases from J, the junction contained 8 bases not matched to a gene. The CDR3 has 14 residues. Germline V gene data show CDR1 as SGHRS and CDR2 as YFSETQ. This CDR3 is CASSPGTVRTEAFF. In DNA form, the CDR3 reads TGCGCCAGCAGCCCAGGGACAGTGAGAACTGAAGCTTTCTTT.

This sequence joins TRBV11-2 and TRBJ2-7; D gene ambiguous. The germline V gene has CDR1 SGHAT and CDR2 FQNNGV. V was trimmed by 3 bases and J by 6 bases, leaving 6 bases between them. The CDR3 spans 11 residues. DNA for the CDR3: TGTGCCAGCAGCTTCGGCGGCGAGCAGTACTTC. Its translation is CASSFGGEQYF.

This clonotype was observed a few times. The DNA of the CDR3 is TGTGCCAGCAGCGTCCAAGACCAGGGATCACCCCTCCACTTT. Amino acid sequence: CASSVQDQGSPLHF. V usage is TRBV11-2 and J usage is TRBJ1-6; D might be TRBD1 (5 bases). Germline V gene data show CDR1 as SGHAT and CDR2 as FQNNGV. The CDR3 runs to 14 residues. V lost 5 bases and J 10 bases, leaving 15 bases between the germline ends.

This clonotype was observed many times. The gene calls are TRBV5-1 and TRBJ2-1; a weak D match, TRBD1 (5 bases). Trimming cost V 4 bases and J 12 bases, with 14 bases left between them. CDR1 and CDR2 (germline): SGHRS, YFSETQ. The CDR3 is 12 residues long. CDR3 protein: CASSQTGFGQFF. The CDR3 DNA sequence: TGCGCCAGCAGCCAAACAGGTTTTGGGCAGTTCTTC.

In its sample, this clonotype was seen a few times. This sequence joins TRBV25-1 and TRBJ1-2; perhaps TRBD1 as D (5 bases). The germline CDR1 and CDR2 sequences are MGHDK and SYGVNS. The V gene lost 7 bases and the J gene lost 5 bases, with 17 bases spanning the gap. CDR3 size: 14 residues. CDR3 coding DNA: TGTGCCAGCAACCCGGACGGACACAATTATGGCTACACCTTC. As protein: CASNPDGHNYGYTF.

This clonotype was counted at least ten times. This sequence joins TRBV18 and TRBJ1-2; TRBD1 is a possible D gene (5 bases). The CDR3 spans 13 residues. Trimming left V 8 bases short and J 1 base short, with 11 bases between. Germline V gives CDR1 KGHSH, CDR2 LQKENI. The CDR3 DNA follows: TGTGCCAGCAGCCCCGACAGTAACTATGGCTACACCTTC. Protein product: CASSPDSNYGYTF.

V usage is TRBV12-3 or TRBV12-4 and J usage is TRBJ1-4; 8 positions match TRBD1. Trimming cost V 4 bases and J 10 bases; bases outside gene matches: 2. The CDR3 runs to 12 residues. CDR3 sequence reads: CASSSDRGKLFF. In nucleotides, the CDR3 is TGTGCCAGCAGTTCTGACAGGGGAAAACTGTTTTTT.

This clonotype has just a few counts. The rearrangement uses TRBV6-2 or TRBV6-3 and TRBJ2-1; 8 nucleotides line up with TRBD2. The CDR3 sequence is 16 residues long. V lost 4 bases, J lost 5 bases, and 10 bases stayed unmatched. Looked up from germline, CDR1 is MNHEY and CDR2 is SVGEGT. The CDR3 DNA reads as TGTGCCAGCAGTTCCCCACTAGCGGCTATGGACAATGAGCAGTTCTTC. Translation: CASSSPLAAMDNEQFF.

This clonotype showed up many times. This rearrangement joins TRBV4-3 to TRBJ1-5; weak D call: TRBD1 (5 bases). V lost 0 bases and J 3 bases, leaving 9 bases between the germline ends. The CDR3 has 15 amino acids. CDR1 is LGHNA and CDR2 is YSLEER in the germline V gene. The CDR3 spells CASSQDSGINQPQHF. CDR3 DNA: TGCGCCAGCAGCCAAGATTCAGGGATCAATCAGCCCCAGCATTTT.

This clonotype was counted only a few times. This chain joins TRBV11-2 and TRBJ2-1, with TRBD2 identical over 7 bases. The germline CDR1 and CDR2 sequences are SGHAT and FQNNGV. The CDR3 length is 11 residues. The J segment lost 15 bases and the V segment lost 4 bases, leaving 6 bases of the junction unmatched. The CDR3 region has the DNA TGTGCCAGCAGCTCGGGGACTAAGGGGTTCTTC. It encodes CASSSGTKGFF. Variable domain in full (rest from reference TRBV11-2 and TRBJ2-1): EAGVAQSPRYKIIEKRQSVAFWCNPISGHATLYWYQQILGQGPKLLIQFQNNGVVDDSQLPKDRFSAERLKGVDSTLKIQPAKLEDSAVYLCASSSGTKGFFGPGTRLTVL.

This clonotype was found a few times. The rearrangement joins TRBV9 to TRBJ2-3; the D gene is possibly TRBD2 (6 bases). The V end was cut by 1 base, the J end by 5 bases, with 17 bases between. CDR1 SGDLS and CDR2 YYNGEE come from the germline V gene. The CDR3 contains 16 residues. The CDR3 sequence: CASSVRGRPPGDTQYF. DNA for the CDR3: TGTGCCAGCAGCGTACGGGGGAGGCCACCCGGAGATACGCAGTATTTT.

V usage is TRBV2 and J usage is TRBJ1-2, with no clear D. CDR3 size: 15 residues. Looked up from germline, CDR1 is SNHLY and CDR2 is FYNNEI. V dropped 2 bases and J dropped 4 bases, with 14 bases sitting between them. The CDR3 DNA sequence: TGTGCCAGCAGTGAAATGTGGCTCATACCCTATGGCTACACCTTC. This encodes CASSEMWLIPYGYTF.